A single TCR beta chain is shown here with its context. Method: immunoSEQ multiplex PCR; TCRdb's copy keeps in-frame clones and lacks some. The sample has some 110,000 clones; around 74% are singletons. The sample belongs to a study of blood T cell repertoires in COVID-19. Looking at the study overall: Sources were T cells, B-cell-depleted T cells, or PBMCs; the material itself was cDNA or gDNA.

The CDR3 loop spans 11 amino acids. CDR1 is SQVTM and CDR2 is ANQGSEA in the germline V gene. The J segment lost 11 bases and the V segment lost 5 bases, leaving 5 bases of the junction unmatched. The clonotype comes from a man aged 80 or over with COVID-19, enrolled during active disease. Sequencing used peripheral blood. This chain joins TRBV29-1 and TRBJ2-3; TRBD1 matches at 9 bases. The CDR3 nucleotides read TGCAGCGTTCCGACAGGGGGTATGCAGTATTTT. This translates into CSVPTGGMQYF.